The 18 T cell receptor beta chains below all came from one sample that was sequenced in a study of T cell repertoires in cytomegalovirus infection. TCRdb reprocessed the reads via MiXCR and lists one record per CDR3 protein. The table shows roughly 230,000 distinct CDR3 sequences, with about 12% occurring only once. The source material was PBMCs. The receptors here all came from a human donor in good health (CMV status not recorded). Some clones in this sample may be carry-over from other donors' samples.

The sample holds many counts of this clonotype. This rearrangement joins TRBV5-1 to TRBJ2-5; the D is unclear. This CDR3 is built from 16 residues. CDR1 and CDR2 from the germline V gene are SGHRS and YFSETQ. V was clipped by 2 bases and J by 5 bases, with 19 bases between them. CDR3 bases: TGCGCCAGCAGCTTTCTTTCGACGGCCGATGGGGAGACCCAGTACTTC. As protein: CASSFLSTADGETQYF.

This clonotype was counted ten times or more. The J gene is TRBJ2-7, the V gene TRBV7-2; the D gene is possibly TRBD2 (6 bases). CDR3 length: 16 residues. The V and J ends lost 4 bases and 0 bases respectively, with 16 bases between them. Germline V lookup: CDR1 SGHTA, CDR2 FQGNSA. DNA for the CDR3: TGTGCCAGCAGCTCCCTGTTTAGCGGTGGCTCCTACGAGCAGTACTTC. Translation gives CASSSLFSGGSYEQYF.

This clonotype showed up just a few times. As DNA, the CDR3 is TGTGCCAGCTCTGAATACCCTCCAGACAGGGGCAATCAGCCCCAGCATTTT. This encodes CASSEYPPDRGNQPQHF. V and J are TRBV18 and TRBJ1-5; 7 bases map to TRBD1. Germline V lookup: CDR1 KGHSH, CDR2 LQKENI. The CDR3 spans 17 residues. V shed 6 bases and J 2 bases; nucleotides not matched to a gene: 13. The full variable domain, with the rest looked up from reference TRBV18 and TRBJ1-5, is NAGVMQNPRHLVRRRGQEARLRCSPMKGHSHVYWYRQLPEEGLKFMVYLQKENIIDESGMPKERFSAEFPKEGPSILRIQQVVRGDSAAYFCASSEYPPDRGNQPQHFGDGTRLSIL.

This clonotype was found a few times. The CDR3 spells CAWGGQGGRHTF. CDR3 bases: TGTGCCTGGGGAGGACAGGGGGGTCGCCACACCTTC. This rearrangement joins TRBV30 to TRBJ1-2; 10 bases line up with TRBD1. Germline loops: CDR1 GTSNPN, CDR2 SVGIG (reference sequence). V gave up 5 bases and J gave up 12 bases; unmatched junction bases: 9. The CDR3 covers 12 residues. Together with reference TRBV30 and TRBJ1-2, the CDR3 gives the full variable domain: SQTIHQWPATLVQPVGSPLSLECTVEGTSNPNLYWYRQAAGRGLQLLFYSVGIGQISSEVPQNLSASRPQDRQFILSSKKLLLSDSGFYLCAWGGQGGRHTFGSGTRLTVV.

The chain is built from TRBV29-1 and TRBJ1-5, with 11 bases aligning to TRBD1. The V and J ends lost 4 bases and 6 bases, in that order; junction bases with no gene match: 5. The germline gives CDR1 SQVTM, CDR2 ANQGSEA. CDR3 length: 14 residues. The CDR3 sequence: CSVGQGQGGQPQHF. Here the CDR3 DNA reads TGCAGCGTTGGCCAGGGACAGGGGGGTCAGCCCCAGCATTTT.

Many counts were recorded for this clonotype. V gene TRBV20-1 combines with J gene TRBJ2-7; 10 bases map to TRBD2. J was trimmed by 1 base and V by 1 base; bases with no gene match: 10. The CDR3 has 17 amino acids. The germline gives CDR1 DFQATT, CDR2 SNEGSKA (reference sequence). The CDR3 sequence: CSARGGVAGGRSYEQYF. As DNA, the CDR3 is TGCAGTGCTAGAGGGGGAGTAGCGGGGGGAAGGTCCTACGAGCAGTACTTC.

This clonotype was found a few times. The rearrangement links TRBV6-5 to TRBJ2-7; TRBD1 aligns across 9 bases. Trimming cost V 6 bases and J 4 bases; bases outside gene matches: 7. The V gene's germline CDR1 is MNHEY and CDR2 SVGAGI. The CDR3 length is 14 residues. The CDR3 bases are TGTGCCAGCAGGCCCGGGACAGGGACTTACGAGCAGTACTTC. Encoded protein: CASRPGTGTYEQYF.

In the case of this clonotype: A read error may explain this, as a much larger clone is one base away. The genes are TRBV28 and TRBJ1-5; no firm D call. This CDR3 has 15 residues. V shed 5 bases and J shed 0 bases, with 11 bases lying between them. Per germline, CDR1 MDHEN and CDR2 SYDVKM. The CDR3 coding sequence is TGTGCCAGCAGTAAAACAGAGGATAGCAATCAGCCCCAGCATTTT. This translates into CASSKTEDSNQPQHF.

About this clonotype: This CDR3 fails to terminate in the conserved phenylalanine or tryptophan, so it likely reflects a read error. The chain couples TRBV28 to TRBJ1-2; D remains unclear. Between the trimmed V and J ends, which lost 5 bases and 4 bases, there was a span of 5 bases. Germline V gives CDR1 MDHEN, CDR2 SYDVKM. This CDR3 is 11 amino acids long. DNA of the CDR3: TGTGCCAGCAGTACAGTCTATGGCTACACCTTG. Its translation is CASSTVYGYTL.

There are a few counts of this clonotype. J is TRBJ2-7 and V is TRBV12-3 or TRBV12-4, with D tentatively TRBD1 (6 bases). The CDR3 totals 13 residues. Trimming left V 1 base short and J 5 bases short, with 9 bases between. The DNA of the CDR3 is TGTGCCAGCAGTTTAGGACAGGCCAACGAGCAGTACTTC. Translated, it gives CASSLGQANEQYF.

This chain joins TRBV6-5 and TRBJ2-3; TRBD1 is a possible D gene (6 bases). CDR1 MNHEY and CDR2 SVGAGI come from the germline V gene. Between the trimmed V and J ends, which lost 6 bases and 5 bases, there was a span of 21 bases. The CDR3 totals 16 residues. The CDR3 DNA sequence: TGTGCCAGCAGCATACGCTTGAAACAGGGATTAGATACGCAGTATTTT. Translation: CASSIRLKQGLDTQYF.

Many counts were recorded for this clonotype. The chain links TRBV7-9 to TRBJ1-1; 9 bases match TRBD1. J gave up 5 bases and V 5 bases, and 9 bases lay outside the gene matches. CDR1 and CDR2 (germline): SEHNR, FQNEAQ (reference sequence). This CDR3 is 15 amino acids long. DNA for the CDR3: TGTGCCAGCAGCCTAGGGACAGGGAGACCGACTGAAGCTTTCTTT. Translated, it gives CASSLGTGRPTEAFF.

This clonotype has a count of ten or more. V usage is TRBV12-3 or TRBV12-4 and J usage is TRBJ1-3; tentatively, D is TRBD1 (6 bases). CDR3 length: 14 residues. Trimming left V 5 bases short and J 0 bases short, with 8 bases between. CDR3 in DNA: TGTGCCAGCAGTCGGGACAACTCTGGAAACACCATATATTTT. It specifies CASSRDNSGNTIYF.

This clonotype appeared many times. The rearrangement uses TRBV12-3 or TRBV12-4 and TRBJ1-5; 9 nucleotides line up with TRBD1. The length of the CDR3 is 15 residues. V trimming: 3 bases; J trimming: 7 bases; junction bases outside the gene matches: 7. The CDR3 protein is CASSLHRGLGQPQHF. The CDR3 nucleotides read TGTGCCAGCAGTTTGCACAGGGGGCTTGGGCAGCCCCAGCATTTT.

The genes are TRBV20-1 and TRBJ1-1; TRBD1 aligns across 7 bases. V shed 6 bases, J shed 5 bases, and the junction held 6 bases outside the gene matches. The CDR3 has 12 residues. Germline-derived CDR1 and CDR2 are DFQATT and SNEGSKA (reference sequence). The chain's CDR3 is CSARTGWTEAFF. Here the CDR3 DNA reads TGCAGTGCCAGGACAGGATGGACTGAAGCTTTCTTT.

This clonotype was detected ten times or more. This chain links TRBV2 with TRBJ1-2, with TRBD1 as a possible D gene (5 bases). This CDR3 region has 15 residues. The germline CDR1 and CDR2 sequences are SNHLY and FYNNEI. V was pared by 3 bases and J by 0 bases, with 11 bases between. CDR3 sequence reads: CASSERREANYGYTF. The CDR3 coding sequence is TGTGCCAGCAGTGAGCGCAGGGAAGCTAACTATGGCTACACCTTC.

Written as DNA, the CDR3 is TGTGCCAGCACCTCAGCACAGGCACTAGCGGGAAGAATGTCCGAGCAGTACTTC. It encodes CASTSAQALAGRMSEQYF. The chain combines TRBV6-2 or TRBV6-3 with TRBJ2-7; TRBD2 aligns across 10 bases. V was clipped by 7 bases and J by 6 bases; unmatched bases: 21. Germline CDR1 MNHEY, CDR2 SVGEGT. CDR3 length: 18 residues.

This clonotype showed up just a few times. V gene TRBV6-2 or TRBV6-3 combines with J gene TRBJ2-7; TRBD2 matches 9 bases. The CDR3 loop spans 16 amino acids. J was trimmed by 0 bases and V by 2 bases; bases with no gene match: 5. Germline V lookup: CDR1 MNHEY, CDR2 SVGEGT. The CDR3 region is CASSYLPGLASYEQYF. CDR3 nucleotides: TGTGCCAGCAGTTACCTCCCGGGACTAGCCTCCTACGAGCAGTACTTC.